The 7 T cell receptor beta chains listed next were all sequenced from one sample in a study of metastatic and nonmetastatic thyroid tumors. Patients were all untreated before their thyroid surgery. Using MiXCR, TCRdb reanalyzed the PCR reads. The sample contains over 10,000 clones, under 30% of which appear only once. The material sequenced was blood. These receptors were obtained from a male donor with papillary thyroid cancer or a benign thyroid nodule (not recorded which). Some clones in this sample may be carry-over from other donors' samples.

In this sample, this clone turned up many times. A much larger clonotype is one base distant, so this may be a read error. The rearrangement links TRBV6-2 or TRBV6-3 to TRBJ2-7; unclear D gene. The ends were cut back, 6 bases at V and 0 bases at J, with 9 bases in the middle. The CDR3 is made up of 13 amino acids. Germline CDR1 MNHEY, CDR2 SVGEGT. The CDR3 DNA is TGTGCCAGCAGGATTGCAAACTCCTACGAGCAGTACTTC. This gives the protein CASRIANSYEQYF.

V is TRBV28 and J is TRBJ1-2; TRBD1 aligns across 7 bases. The CDR3 has 12 residues. J was trimmed by 4 bases and V by 6 bases; bases with no gene match: 2. Germline assignment: CDR1 MDHEN and CDR2 SYDVKM. This CDR3 is CASRAGGYGYTF. The CDR3, as DNA: TGTGCCAGCAGGGCAGGGGGCTATGGCTACACCTTC.

This clone is deemed medium-sized (0.01 to 0.1%). V usage is TRBV27 and J usage is TRBJ2-3, with D hard to call. CDR3 size: 13 residues. Germline V gives CDR1 MNHEY, CDR2 SMNVEV (reference sequence). The V end lost 4 bases, the J end lost 0 bases, and 5 bases lay between the germline ends. CDR3 sequence (DNA): TGTGCCAGCAGTTCAAAGAGCACAGATACGCAGTATTTT. Translation gives CASSSKSTDTQYF.

This clone was counted only a few times. The chain's CDR3 is CASSELTCSGGEQYF. Here the CDR3 DNA reads TGTGCCAGCAGTGAACTGACCTGTAGCGGGGGCGAGCAGTACTTC. The chain is built from TRBV6-1 and TRBJ2-7, with TRBD2 matching 9 bases. CDR1 MNHNS and CDR2 SASEGT come from the germline V gene. This CDR3 is built from 15 residues. V gave up 2 bases and J gave up 6 bases; unmatched junction bases: 8.

The sample holds a few counts of this clone. The chain is built from TRBV6-1 and TRBJ2-2; D is perhaps TRBD2 (6 bases). The CDR3 consists of 13 residues. Germline assignment: CDR1 MNHNS and CDR2 SASEGT. V dropped 4 bases and J dropped 3 bases, with 6 bases sitting between them. For the CDR3, the DNA is TGTGCCAGCAGTGGGGGGGACACCGGGGAGCTGTTTTTT. Its protein is CASSGGDTGELFF.

The sample holds a few counts of this clone. The chain links TRBV29-1 to TRBJ1-1; D is possibly TRBD1 (6 bases). This CDR3 has 10 residues. From germline, CDR1 is SQVTM and CDR2 ANQGSEA. V lost 3 bases, J lost 7 bases, and 6 bases lay in between. The CDR3 sequence: CSVEDSEAFF. DNA for the CDR3: TGCAGCGTTGAGGACAGTGAAGCTTTCTTT.

This clone has just a few counts. One end of the junction varies from germline; a read error may be responsible. The chain joins TRBV6-1 to TRBJ2-7, with D unclear. This CDR3 has 11 amino acids. Germline loops: CDR1 MNHNS, CDR2 SASEGT. This CDR3 is CASTQAYDQYF. The CDR3 bases are TGTGCCAGCACTCAAGCCTACGATCAGTACTTC.